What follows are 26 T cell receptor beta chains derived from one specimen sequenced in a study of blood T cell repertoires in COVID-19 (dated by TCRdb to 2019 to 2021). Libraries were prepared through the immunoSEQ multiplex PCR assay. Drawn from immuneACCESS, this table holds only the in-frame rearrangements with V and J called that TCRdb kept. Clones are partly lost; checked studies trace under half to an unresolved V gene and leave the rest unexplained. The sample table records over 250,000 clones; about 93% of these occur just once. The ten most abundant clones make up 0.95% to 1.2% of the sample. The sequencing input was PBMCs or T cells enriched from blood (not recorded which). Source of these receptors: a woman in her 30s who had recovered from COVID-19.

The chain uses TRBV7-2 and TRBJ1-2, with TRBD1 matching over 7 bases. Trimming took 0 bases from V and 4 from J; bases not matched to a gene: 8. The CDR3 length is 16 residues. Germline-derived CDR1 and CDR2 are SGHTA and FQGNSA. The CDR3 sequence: CASSLALGGAVYGYTF. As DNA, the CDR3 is TGTGCCAGCAGCTTAGCTCTAGGGGGCGCCGTCTATGGCTACACCTTC.

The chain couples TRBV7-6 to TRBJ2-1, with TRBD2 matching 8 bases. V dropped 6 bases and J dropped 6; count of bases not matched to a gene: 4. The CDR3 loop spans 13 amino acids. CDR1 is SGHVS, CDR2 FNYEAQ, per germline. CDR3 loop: CASSAGGGNEQFF. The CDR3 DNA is TGTGCCAGCAGTGCGGGAGGAGGCAATGAGCAGTTCTTC.

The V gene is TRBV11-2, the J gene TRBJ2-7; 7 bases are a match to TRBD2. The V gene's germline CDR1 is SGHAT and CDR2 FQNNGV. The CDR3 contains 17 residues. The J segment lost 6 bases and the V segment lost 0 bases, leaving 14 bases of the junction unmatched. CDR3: CASSLEASGDRRGEQYF. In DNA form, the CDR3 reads TGTGCCAGCAGCTTAGAGGCTAGCGGAGACCGACGGGGCGAGCAGTACTTC.

CDR3: CASSYPLAGGPADTQYF. The CDR3, as DNA: TGTGCCAGCAGTTACCCCCTGGCGGGAGGGCCCGCAGATACGCAGTATTTT. The chain has TRBV6-2 or TRBV6-3 and TRBJ2-3, with 9 bases fitting TRBD2. The germline gives CDR1 MNHEY, CDR2 SVGEGT. The CDR3 runs to 17 residues. V dropped 2 bases and J dropped 4; count of bases not matched to a gene: 10.

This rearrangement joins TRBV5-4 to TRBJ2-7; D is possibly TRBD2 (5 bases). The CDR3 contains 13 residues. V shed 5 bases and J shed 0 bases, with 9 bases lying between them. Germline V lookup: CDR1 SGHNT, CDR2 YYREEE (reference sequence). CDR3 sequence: CASSSTISYEQYF. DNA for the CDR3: TGTGCCAGCAGTTCGACTATCTCCTACGAGCAGTACTTC.

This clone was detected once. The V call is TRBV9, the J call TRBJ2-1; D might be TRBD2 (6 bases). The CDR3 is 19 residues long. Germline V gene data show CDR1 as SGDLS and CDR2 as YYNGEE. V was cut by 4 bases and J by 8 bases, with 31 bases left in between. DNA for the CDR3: TGTGCCAGCAGCCCTCCTTCGGCCCTTAAAGCGGGCCTATTAGATGAGCAGTTCTTC. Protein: CASSPPSALKAGLLDEQFF.

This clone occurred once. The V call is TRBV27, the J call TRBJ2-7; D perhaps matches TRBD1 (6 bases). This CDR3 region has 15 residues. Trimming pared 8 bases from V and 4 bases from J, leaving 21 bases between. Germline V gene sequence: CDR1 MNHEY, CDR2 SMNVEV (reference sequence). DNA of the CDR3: TGTGCCAGCGAGGATCGTGGCGCAGGGGTTTACGAGCAGTACTTC. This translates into CASEDRGAGVYEQYF.

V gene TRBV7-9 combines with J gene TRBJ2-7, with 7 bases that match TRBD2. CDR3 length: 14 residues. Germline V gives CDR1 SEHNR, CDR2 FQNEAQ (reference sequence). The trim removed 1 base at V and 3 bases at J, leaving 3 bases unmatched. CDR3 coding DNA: TGTGCCAGCAGCTTAGGCGGCGGGAGCTACGAGCAGTACTTC. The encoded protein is CASSLGGGSYEQYF.

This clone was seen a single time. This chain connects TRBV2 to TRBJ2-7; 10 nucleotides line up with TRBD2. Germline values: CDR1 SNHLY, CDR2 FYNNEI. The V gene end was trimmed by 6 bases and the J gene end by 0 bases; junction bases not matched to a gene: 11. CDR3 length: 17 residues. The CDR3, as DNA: TGTGCCAGCAGCCCCCCTAGCGGGAGAGAAAGCTCCTACGAGCAGTACTTC. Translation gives CASSPPSGRESSYEQYF. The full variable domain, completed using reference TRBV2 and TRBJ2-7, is EPEVTQTPSHQVTQMGQEVILRCVPISNHLYFYWYRQILGQKVEFLVSFYNNEISEKSEIFDDQFSVERPDGSNFTLKIRSTKLEDSAMYFCASSPPSGRESSYEQYFGPGTRLTVT.

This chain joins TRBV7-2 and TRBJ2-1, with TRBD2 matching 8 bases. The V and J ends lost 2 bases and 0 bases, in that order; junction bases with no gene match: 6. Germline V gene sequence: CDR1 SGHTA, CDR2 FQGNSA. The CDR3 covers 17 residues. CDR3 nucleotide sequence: TGTGCCAGCAGCTTACCCTTAGCGGGAAGCTCCTACAATGAGCAGTTCTTC. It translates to CASSLPLAGSSYNEQFF.

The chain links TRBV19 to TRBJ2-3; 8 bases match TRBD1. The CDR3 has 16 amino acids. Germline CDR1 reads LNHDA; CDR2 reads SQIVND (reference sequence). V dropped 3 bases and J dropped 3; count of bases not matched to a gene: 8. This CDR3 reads CASSIGQGMETDTQYF. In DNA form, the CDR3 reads TGTGCCAGTAGTATCGGACAGGGTATGGAGACAGATACGCAGTATTTT.

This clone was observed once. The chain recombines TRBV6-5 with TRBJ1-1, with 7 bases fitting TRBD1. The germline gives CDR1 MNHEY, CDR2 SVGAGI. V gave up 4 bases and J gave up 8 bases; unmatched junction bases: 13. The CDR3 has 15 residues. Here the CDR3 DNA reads TGTGCCAGCAGTTTCCCAGGACAGGTTGAGGGAGAAGCTTTCTTT. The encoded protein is CASSFPGQVEGEAFF.

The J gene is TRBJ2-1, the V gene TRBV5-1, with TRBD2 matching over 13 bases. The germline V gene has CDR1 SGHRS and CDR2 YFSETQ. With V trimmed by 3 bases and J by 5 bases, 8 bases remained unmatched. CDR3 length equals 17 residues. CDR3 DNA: TGCGCCAGCAGCTCGGGACTAGCGGGACCCGGGAACAATGAGCAGTTCTTC. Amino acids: CASSSGLAGPGNNEQFF. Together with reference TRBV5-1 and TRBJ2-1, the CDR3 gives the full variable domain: KAGVTQTPRYLIKTRGQQVTLSCSPISGHRSVSWYQQTPGQGLQFLFEYFSETQRNKGNFPGRFSGRQFSNSRSEMNVSTLELGDSALYLCASSSGLAGPGNNEQFFGPGTRLTVL.

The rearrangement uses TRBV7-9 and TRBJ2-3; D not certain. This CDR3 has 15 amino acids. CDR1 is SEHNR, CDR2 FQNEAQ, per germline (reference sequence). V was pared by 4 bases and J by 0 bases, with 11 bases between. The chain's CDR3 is CASSSSRSSTDTQYF. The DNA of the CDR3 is TGTGCCAGCAGCTCCAGCAGGTCTAGCACAGATACGCAGTATTTT.

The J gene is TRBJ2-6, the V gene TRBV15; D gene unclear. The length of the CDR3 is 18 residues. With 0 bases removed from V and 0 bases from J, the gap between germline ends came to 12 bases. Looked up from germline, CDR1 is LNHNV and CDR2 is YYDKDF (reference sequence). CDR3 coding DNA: TGTGCCACCAGCAGAGATTATGAGATCCTCTCTGGGGCCAACGTCCTGACTTTC. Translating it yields CATSRDYEILSGANVLTF.

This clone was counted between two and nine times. As DNA, the CDR3 is TGCGCCAGCAGCGGTACTAGCGGGAACACCGGGGAGCTGTTTTTT. It codes for CASSGTSGNTGELFF. V and J are TRBV4-1 and TRBJ2-2; 8 nucleotides line up with TRBD2. Germline V gives CDR1 MGHRA, CDR2 YSYEKL. With 5 bases clipped from V and 1 base from J, the junction kept 3 bases outside the gene matches. This CDR3 region has 15 residues.

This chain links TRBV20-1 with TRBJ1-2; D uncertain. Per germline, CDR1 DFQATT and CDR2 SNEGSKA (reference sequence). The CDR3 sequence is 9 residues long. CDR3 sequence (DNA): TGCAATGAGGGTTATGGCTACACCTTC. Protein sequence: CNEGYGYTF.

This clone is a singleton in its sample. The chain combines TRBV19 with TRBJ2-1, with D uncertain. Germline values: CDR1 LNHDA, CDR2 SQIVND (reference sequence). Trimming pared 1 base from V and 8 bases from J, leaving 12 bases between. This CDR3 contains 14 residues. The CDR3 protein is CASSIGRVRDEQFF. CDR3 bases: TGTGCCAGTAGTATAGGTCGGGTTCGGGATGAGCAGTTCTTC.

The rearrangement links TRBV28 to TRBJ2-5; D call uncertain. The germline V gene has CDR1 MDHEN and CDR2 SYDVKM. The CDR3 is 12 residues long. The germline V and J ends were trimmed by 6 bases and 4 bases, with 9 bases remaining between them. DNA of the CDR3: TGTGCCAGCAGCCAGTACACAGAGACCCAGTACTTC. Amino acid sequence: CASSQYTETQYF.

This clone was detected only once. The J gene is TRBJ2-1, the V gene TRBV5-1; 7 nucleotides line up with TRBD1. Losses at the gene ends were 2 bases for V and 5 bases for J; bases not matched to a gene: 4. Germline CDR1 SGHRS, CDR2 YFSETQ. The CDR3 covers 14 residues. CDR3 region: CASSLGGPNNEQFF. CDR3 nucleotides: TGCGCCAGCAGCTTAGGGGGCCCAAACAATGAGCAGTTCTTC.

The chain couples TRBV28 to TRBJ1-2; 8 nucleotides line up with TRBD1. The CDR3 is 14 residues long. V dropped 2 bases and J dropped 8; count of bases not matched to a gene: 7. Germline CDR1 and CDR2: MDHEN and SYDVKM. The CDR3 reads CASSLGQGAGGYTF. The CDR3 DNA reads TGTGCCAGCAGTTTAGGGCAGGGGGCCGGCGGCTACACCTTC.

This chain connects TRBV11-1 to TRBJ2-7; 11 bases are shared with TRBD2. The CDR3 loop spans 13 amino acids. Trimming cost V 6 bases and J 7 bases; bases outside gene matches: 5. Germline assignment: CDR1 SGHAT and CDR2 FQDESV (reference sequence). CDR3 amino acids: CASSRGLAGEQYF. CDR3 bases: TGTGCCAGCAGTCGAGGACTAGCGGGTGAGCAGTACTTC. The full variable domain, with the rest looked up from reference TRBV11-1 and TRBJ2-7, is EAEVAQSPRYKITEKSQAVAFWCDPISGHATLYWYRQILGQGPELLVQFQDESVVDDSQLPKDRFSAERLKGVDSTLKIQPAELGDSAMYLCASSRGLAGEQYFGPGTRLTVT.

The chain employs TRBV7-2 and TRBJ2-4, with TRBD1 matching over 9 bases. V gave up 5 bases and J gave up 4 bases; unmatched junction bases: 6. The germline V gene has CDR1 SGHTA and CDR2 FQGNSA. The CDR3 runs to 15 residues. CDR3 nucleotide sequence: TGTGCCAGCAGCGATCAAGACAGGGGGAAAAACATTCAGTACTTC. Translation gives CASSDQDRGKNIQYF.

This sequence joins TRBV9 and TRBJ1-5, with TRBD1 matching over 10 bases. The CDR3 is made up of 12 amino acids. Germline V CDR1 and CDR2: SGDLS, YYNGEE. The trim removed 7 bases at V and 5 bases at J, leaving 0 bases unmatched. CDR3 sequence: CASGQGDQPQHF. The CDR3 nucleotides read TGTGCCAGCGGACAGGGGGATCAGCCCCAGCATTTT. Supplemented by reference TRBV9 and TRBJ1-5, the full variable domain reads DSGVTQTPKHLITATGQRVTLRCSPRSGDLSVYWYQQSLDQGLQFLIQYYNGEERAKGNILERFSAQQFPDLHSELNLSSLELGDSALYFCASGQGDQPQHFGDGTRLSIL.

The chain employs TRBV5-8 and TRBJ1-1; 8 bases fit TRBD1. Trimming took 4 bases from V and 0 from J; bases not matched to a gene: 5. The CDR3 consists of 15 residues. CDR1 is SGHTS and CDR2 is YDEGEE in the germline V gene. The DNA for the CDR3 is TGTGCCAGCAGCCCAGGGGACAGGTTGAACACTGAAGCTTTCTTT. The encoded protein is CASSPGDRLNTEAFF.

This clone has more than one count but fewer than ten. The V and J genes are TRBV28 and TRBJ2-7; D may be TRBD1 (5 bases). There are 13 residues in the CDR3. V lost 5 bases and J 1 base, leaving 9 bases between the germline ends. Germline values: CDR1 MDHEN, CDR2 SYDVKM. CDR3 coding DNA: TGTGCCAGCAGTCTAACAGGATCCTACGAGCAGTACTTC. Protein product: CASSLTGSYEQYF. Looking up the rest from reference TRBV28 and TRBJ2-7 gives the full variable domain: DVKVTQSSRYLVKRTGEKVFLECVQDMDHENMFWYRQDPGLGLRLIYFSYDVKMKEKGDIPEGYSVSREKKERFSLILESASTNQTSMYLCASSLTGSYEQYFGPGTRLTVT.